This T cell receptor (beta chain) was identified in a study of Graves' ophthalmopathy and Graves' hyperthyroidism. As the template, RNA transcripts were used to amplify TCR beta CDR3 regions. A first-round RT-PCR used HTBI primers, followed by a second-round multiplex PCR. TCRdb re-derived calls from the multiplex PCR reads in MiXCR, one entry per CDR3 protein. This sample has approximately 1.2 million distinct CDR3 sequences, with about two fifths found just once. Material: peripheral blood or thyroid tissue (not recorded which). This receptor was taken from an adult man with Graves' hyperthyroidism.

The CDR3 spells CASSHRSSNQPQHF. The CDR3 coding sequence is TGTGCCAGCAGTCATAGGTCCAGCAATCAGCCCCAGCATTTT. V is TRBV7-9 and J is TRBJ1-5; D remains ambiguous. This CDR3 has 14 residues. The V gene lost 6 bases and the J gene lost 1 base, with 10 bases spanning the gap. CDR1 SEHNR and CDR2 FQNEAQ come from the germline V gene (reference sequence). Based on the CDR3 plus reference TRBV7-9 and TRBJ1-5, the full variable domain is DTGVSQNPRHKITKRGQNVTFRCDPISEHNRLYWYRQTLGQGPEFLTYFQNEAQLEKSRLLSDRFSAERPKGSFSTLEIQRTEQGDSAMYLCASSHRSSNQPQHFGDGTRLSIL.